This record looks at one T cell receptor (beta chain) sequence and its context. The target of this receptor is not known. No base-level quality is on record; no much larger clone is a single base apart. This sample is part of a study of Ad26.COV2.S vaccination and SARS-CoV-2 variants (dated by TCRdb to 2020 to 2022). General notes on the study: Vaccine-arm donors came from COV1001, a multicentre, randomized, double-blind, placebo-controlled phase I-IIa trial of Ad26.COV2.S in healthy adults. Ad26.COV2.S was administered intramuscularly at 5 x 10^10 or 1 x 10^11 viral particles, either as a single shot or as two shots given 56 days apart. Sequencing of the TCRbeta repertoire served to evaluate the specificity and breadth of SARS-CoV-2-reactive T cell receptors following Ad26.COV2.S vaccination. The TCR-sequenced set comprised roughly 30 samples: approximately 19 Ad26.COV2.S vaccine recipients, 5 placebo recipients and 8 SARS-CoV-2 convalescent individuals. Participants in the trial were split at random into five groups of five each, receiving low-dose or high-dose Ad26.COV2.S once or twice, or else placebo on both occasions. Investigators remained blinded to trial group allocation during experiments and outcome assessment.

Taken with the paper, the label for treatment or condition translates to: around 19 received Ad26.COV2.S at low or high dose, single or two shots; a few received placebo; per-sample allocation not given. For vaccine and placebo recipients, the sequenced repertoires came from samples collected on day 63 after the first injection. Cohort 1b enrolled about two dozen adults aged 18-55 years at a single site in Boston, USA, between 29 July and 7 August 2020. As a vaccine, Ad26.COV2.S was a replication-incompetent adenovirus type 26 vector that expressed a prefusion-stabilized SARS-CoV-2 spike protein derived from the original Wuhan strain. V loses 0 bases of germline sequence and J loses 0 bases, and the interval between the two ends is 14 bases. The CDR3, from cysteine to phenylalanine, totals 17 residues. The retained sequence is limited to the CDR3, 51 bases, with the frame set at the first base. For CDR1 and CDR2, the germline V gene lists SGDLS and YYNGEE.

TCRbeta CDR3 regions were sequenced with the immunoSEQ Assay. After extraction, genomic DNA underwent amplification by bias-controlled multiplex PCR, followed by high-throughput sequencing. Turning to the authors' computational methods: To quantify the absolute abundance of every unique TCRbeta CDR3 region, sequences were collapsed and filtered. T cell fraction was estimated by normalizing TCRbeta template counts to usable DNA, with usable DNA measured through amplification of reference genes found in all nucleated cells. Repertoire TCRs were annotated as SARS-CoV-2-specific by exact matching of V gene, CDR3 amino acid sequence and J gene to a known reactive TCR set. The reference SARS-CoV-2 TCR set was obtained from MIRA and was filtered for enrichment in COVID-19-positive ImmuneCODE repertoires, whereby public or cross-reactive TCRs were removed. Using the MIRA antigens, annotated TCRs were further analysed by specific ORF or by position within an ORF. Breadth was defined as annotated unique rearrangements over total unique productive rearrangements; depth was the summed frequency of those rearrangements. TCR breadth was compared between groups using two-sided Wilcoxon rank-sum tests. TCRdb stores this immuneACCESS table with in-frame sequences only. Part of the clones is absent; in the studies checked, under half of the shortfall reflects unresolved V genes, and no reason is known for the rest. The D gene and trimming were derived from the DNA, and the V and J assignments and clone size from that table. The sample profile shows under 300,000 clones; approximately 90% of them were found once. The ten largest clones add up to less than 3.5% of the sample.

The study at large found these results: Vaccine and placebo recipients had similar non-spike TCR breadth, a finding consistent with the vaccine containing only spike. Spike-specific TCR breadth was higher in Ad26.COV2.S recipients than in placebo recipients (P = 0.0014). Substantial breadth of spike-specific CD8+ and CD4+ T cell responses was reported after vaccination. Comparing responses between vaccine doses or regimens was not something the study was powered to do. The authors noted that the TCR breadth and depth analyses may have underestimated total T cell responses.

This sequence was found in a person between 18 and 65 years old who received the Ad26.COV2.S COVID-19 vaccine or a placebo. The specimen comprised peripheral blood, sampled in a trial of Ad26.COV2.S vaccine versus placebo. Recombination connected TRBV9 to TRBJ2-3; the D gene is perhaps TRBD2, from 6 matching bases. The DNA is TGTGCCAGCAGCGTAGGAGGGCTAGCGACCAGCACAGATACGCAGTATTTT. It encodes CASSVGGLATSTDTQYF.